This TCR beta chain comes out of a study of cytomegalovirus exposure and HLA in healthy donors. The germline V gene encodes CDR1 GTSNPN and CDR2 SVGIG (reference sequence). The CDR3 spans 15 residues. The junction had 10 bases not matched to a gene; V was cut back by 5 bases and J by 6 bases. General study results and limits: Judged likely to be a sequencing artifact was a cluster of highly shared sequence variants. It was fewer than 200 TCR beta chains that were listed as cytomegalovirus-associated. Available immune exposure information covered CMV serostatus only. In a later analysis, HLA-C alleles had the fewest associated TCRs, DRB1 alleles the most.

Primers for the PCR totalled 60 Vbeta and 13 Jbeta. Repertoires were generated with immunoSEQ multiplex PCR, while TCRdb's copy carries only in-frame clones and drops some. This sample has roughly 160,000 clones; approximately 75% occur once, and the top ten carry 2.2%. In the case of this clone: The target antigen is unknown.

The sequence was collected from a man aged 45 to 65 in good health and CMV-seropositive. Source material: PBMCs. The V call is TRBV30, the J call TRBJ2-1; 10 bases map to TRBD2. CDR3 amino acids: CAWSLGTSVSNEQFF. In DNA form, the CDR3 reads TGTGCCTGGTCCTTAGGGACTAGCGTCTCCAATGAGCAGTTCTTC. Based on the CDR3 plus reference TRBV30 and TRBJ2-1, the full variable domain is SQTIHQWPATLVQPVGSPLSLECTVEGTSNPNLYWYRQAAGRGLQLLFYSVGIGQISSEVPQNLSASRPQDRQFILSSKKLLLSDSGFYLCAWSLGTSVSNEQFFGPGTRLTVL.